A single sample is the source of the 18 T cell receptor beta chains below, sequenced in a study of beta chain features in type 1 diabetes. Expressed TCRB transcripts were sequenced because the isolated RNA had all been reverse transcribed beforehand. Using immunoSEQ multiplex PCR, the repertoire was profiled, and TCRdb retains in-frame clones only, with some absent. Of 150,000 to 190,000 clones in the sample, around 10% were seen once. Study-level points and caveats: Among all four CD4+ subsets, Type 1 diabetes patients had TCRB CDR3s that were moderately but significantly shorter.

Their specific antigens are unknown. Sample: central memory CD4+ T cells from blood. These receptors all stem from a man aged 25-45 years with type 1 diabetes.

V gene TRBV7-9 combines with J gene TRBJ2-5; tentatively, D is TRBD2 (6 bases). This CDR3 comprises 14 residues. Trimming pared 1 base from V and 3 bases from J, leaving 9 bases between. CDR1 and CDR2 from the germline V gene are SEHNR and FQNEAQ (reference sequence). CDR3 sequence: CASSLVSGEETQYF. The CDR3 bases are TGTGCCAGCAGCTTAGTCTCGGGGGAAGAGACCCAGTACTTC.

This chain uses TRBV27 with TRBJ2-3; 12 bases align to TRBD2. The CDR3 runs to 15 residues. J gave up 3 bases and V 6 bases, and 4 bases lay outside the gene matches. CDR1 and CDR2 from the germline V gene are MNHEY and SMNVEV (reference sequence). CDR3 nucleotides: TGTGCCAGCAGAAAGCTAGCGGGAGGGACAGATACGCAGTATTTT. It encodes CASRKLAGGTDTQYF.

The V and J genes are TRBV6-5 and TRBJ1-2; 8 bases align to TRBD1. CDR1 is MNHEY and CDR2 is SVGAGI in the germline V gene. The V gene end was trimmed by 6 bases and the J gene end by 6 bases; junction bases not matched to a gene: 6. CDR3 size: 13 residues. The CDR3 region has the DNA TGTGCCAGCAGAGACAGGGGAAGAAATGGCTACACCTTC. Its translation is CASRDRGRNGYTF.

The rearrangement links TRBV5-6 to TRBJ2-5, with D possibly matching TRBD2 (6 bases). CDR3 length: 14 residues. Between the trimmed V and J ends, which lost 4 bases and 1 base, there was a span of 11 bases. Germline-derived CDR1 and CDR2 are SGHDT and YYEEEE. CDR3 in amino acids: CASSIRDFQETQYF. The CDR3 DNA follows: TGTGCCAGCAGCATCCGGGACTTCCAAGAGACCCAGTACTTC.

This clone came up a few times. The chain couples TRBV18 to TRBJ2-1; 7 nucleotides match TRBD2. The CDR3 runs to 12 residues. Per the germline V gene, CDR1 is KGHSH and CDR2 is LQKENI. With 7 bases clipped from V and 9 bases from J, the junction kept 6 bases outside the gene matches. The CDR3: CASYPSGGEQFF. CDR3 in DNA: TGTGCCAGCTATCCCTCGGGGGGTGAGCAGTTCTTC.

This sequence joins TRBV2 and TRBJ2-3, with 7 bases fitting TRBD2. The CDR3 contains 16 residues. Losses at the gene ends were 4 bases for V and 0 bases for J; bases not matched to a gene: 7. Looked up from germline, CDR1 is SNHLY and CDR2 is FYNNEI. The CDR3 DNA is TGTGCCAGCAGTGGCGGGAGCTCAGGAAGCACAGATACGCAGTATTTT. Amino acid sequence: CASSGGSSGSTDTQYF.

The V and J genes are TRBV9 and TRBJ1-3; 8 bases agree with TRBD1. V gave up 7 bases and J gave up 0 bases; unmatched junction bases: 6. The CDR3 is 15 amino acids. Per the germline V gene, CDR1 is SGDLS and CDR2 is YYNGEE. In DNA, the CDR3 is TGTGCCAGCGCGACAGGGGTGAGCTCTGGAAACACCATATATTTT. Translation: CASATGVSSGNTIYF.

This clone has more than one count but fewer than ten. This chain links TRBV29-1 with TRBJ1-1; no reliable D call. Germline CDR1 reads SQVTM; CDR2 reads ANQGSEA. The CDR3 is 12 residues long. Trimming took 4 bases from V and 4 from J, leaving 10 bases between them. The CDR3 DNA reads TGCAGCGTTGGTTATTTAGTCACTGAAGCTTTCTTT. It encodes CSVGYLVTEAFF.

CDR3 bases: TGTGCCAGCAGCCTTCGGGGGAGCGGTTACCAAGAGACCCAGTACTTC. As protein: CASSLRGSGYQETQYF. This chain connects TRBV9 to TRBJ2-5; perhaps TRBD2 as D (6 bases). V was cut by 4 bases and J by 0 bases, with 16 bases left in between. This CDR3 comprises 16 residues. Germline V lookup: CDR1 SGDLS, CDR2 YYNGEE.

This chain joins TRBV28 and TRBJ2-4; 7 bases fit TRBD1. V was clipped by 5 bases and J by 5 bases; unmatched bases: 6. Germline-derived CDR1 and CDR2 are MDHEN and SYDVKM. The CDR3 consists of 14 residues. The CDR3, as DNA: TGTGCCAGCAGTCGGACAGGACAAGAAAACATTCAGTACTTC. It encodes CASSRTGQENIQYF.

Turning to this clone: This specimen includes other DNA sequences encoding the same CDR3. This rearrangement joins TRBV5-1 to TRBJ2-1, with 11 nucleotides matching TRBD2. J lost 4 bases, V lost 4 bases, and 7 bases had no gene match. The CDR3 runs to 16 residues. CDR1 and CDR2 from the germline V gene are SGHRS and YFSETQ. CDR3 coding DNA: TGCGCCAGCAGCCTCAAACTAGCGGGGGTATACAATGAGCAGTTCTTC. Translated, it gives CASSLKLAGVYNEQFF.

V is TRBV13 and J is TRBJ2-3; a weak D match, TRBD2 (5 bases). The CDR3 contains 16 residues. V shed 0 bases and J shed 2 bases, with 12 bases lying between them. Looked up from germline, CDR1 is PRHDT and CDR2 is FYEKMQ (reference sequence). In nucleotides, the CDR3 is TGTGCCAGCAGCTTAGGAGAGGGTGATTTCACAGATACGCAGTATTTT. Its protein is CASSLGEGDFTDTQYF.

The genes are TRBV30 and TRBJ2-3, with 8 bases fitting TRBD1. Germline lookup yields CDR1 GTSNPN and CDR2 SVGIG (reference sequence). This CDR3 has 15 residues. Trimming removed 5 bases from V and 1 base from J; junction bases left unmatched: 8. The CDR3 DNA is TGTGCCTGGGCTGGACAGGGAATGGGCACAGATACGCAGTATTTT. Protein: CAWAGQGMGTDTQYF.

J is TRBJ2-3 and V is TRBV15; the D gene is possibly TRBD2 (6 bases). With 1 base removed from V and 5 bases from J, the gap between germline ends came to 13 bases. CDR3 size: 15 residues. CDR1 and CDR2 (germline): LNHNV, YYDKDF (reference sequence). Here the CDR3 reads CATSRGGGKGDTQYF. The CDR3 region has the DNA TGTGCCACCAGCAGAGGTGGGGGGAAGGGAGATACGCAGTATTTT.

This clone was detected a few times. The chain employs TRBV28 and TRBJ1-1; perhaps TRBD1 as D (5 bases). The CDR3 sequence is 13 residues long. Trimming shortened V by 7 bases and J by 5 bases, and 14 bases separated the two germline ends. Germline loops: CDR1 MDHEN, CDR2 SYDVKM. In DNA, the CDR3 is TGTGCCAGCACTTTTACGCCAGGGACTGAAGCTTTCTTT. This codes for CASTFTPGTEAFF.

The chain has TRBV5-1 and TRBJ2-5; D is perhaps TRBD2 (5 bases). The CDR3 length is 14 residues. Germline V gene sequence: CDR1 SGHRS, CDR2 YFSETQ. Trimming pared 7 bases from V and 5 bases from J, leaving 18 bases between. The DNA for the CDR3 is TGCGCCAGCGCAATACTAGATACTAGGGAGACCCAGTACTTC. Translating gives CASAILDTRETQYF.

The rearrangement links TRBV5-1 to TRBJ2-5, with TRBD2 matching over 10 bases. CDR3 length: 14 residues. The ends lost 5 bases at V and 1 base at J; junction bases unmatched: 2. Per the germline V gene, CDR1 is SGHRS and CDR2 is YFSETQ. CDR3 in amino acids: CASSPSGSQETQYF. Here the CDR3 DNA reads TGCGCCAGCAGTCCTAGCGGGAGCCAAGAGACCCAGTACTTC.

This chain uses TRBV7-2 with TRBJ2-3, with D possibly TRBD2 on 6 matching bases. CDR1 and CDR2 (germline): SGHTA, FQGNSA. The V gene lost 5 bases and the J gene lost 3 bases, with 18 bases spanning the gap. The CDR3 has 16 amino acids. The CDR3 spells CASSHTMRDYTDTQYF. Written as DNA, the CDR3 is TGTGCCAGCAGCCATACCATGCGGGATTATACAGATACGCAGTATTTT.